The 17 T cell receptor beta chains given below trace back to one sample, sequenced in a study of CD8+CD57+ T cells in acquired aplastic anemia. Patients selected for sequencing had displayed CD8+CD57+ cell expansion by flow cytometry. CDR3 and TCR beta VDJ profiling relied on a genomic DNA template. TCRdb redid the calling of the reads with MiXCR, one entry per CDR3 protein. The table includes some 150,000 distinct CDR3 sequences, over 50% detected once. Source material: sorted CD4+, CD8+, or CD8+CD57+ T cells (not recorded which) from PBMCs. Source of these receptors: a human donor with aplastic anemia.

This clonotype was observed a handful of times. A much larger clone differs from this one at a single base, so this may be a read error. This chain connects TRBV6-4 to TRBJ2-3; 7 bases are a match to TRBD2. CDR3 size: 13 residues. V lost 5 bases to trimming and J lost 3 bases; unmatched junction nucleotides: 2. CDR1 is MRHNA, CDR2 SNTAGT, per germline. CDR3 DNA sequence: TGTGCCAGCAGTCTAGCGGTGACAGATACGCAGTATTTT. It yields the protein CASSLAVTDTQYF.

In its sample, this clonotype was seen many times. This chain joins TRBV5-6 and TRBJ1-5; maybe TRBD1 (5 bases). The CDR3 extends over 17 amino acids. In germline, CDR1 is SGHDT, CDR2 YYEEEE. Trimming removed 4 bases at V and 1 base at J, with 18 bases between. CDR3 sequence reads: CASSMGRIGQSNQPQHF. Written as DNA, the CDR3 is TGTGCCAGCAGCATGGGGCGAATCGGTCAAAGCAATCAGCCCCAGCATTTT.

In DNA form, the CDR3 reads TGTGCCACCAGCAGCGCCACTAGCGGGACGGGGGAGACCCAGTACTTC. Translating gives CATSSATSGTGETQYF. The genes are TRBV15 and TRBJ2-5; 10 bases line up with TRBD2. The V segment lost 3 bases and the J segment 5 bases; nucleotides outside the gene matches: 9. Germline values: CDR1 LNHNV, CDR2 YYDKDF (reference sequence). This CDR3 is 16 amino acids long.

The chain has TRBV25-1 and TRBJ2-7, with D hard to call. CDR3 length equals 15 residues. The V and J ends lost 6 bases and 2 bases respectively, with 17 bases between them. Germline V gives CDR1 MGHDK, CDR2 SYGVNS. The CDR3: CASSLLGGQTYEQYF. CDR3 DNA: TGTGCCAGCAGCCTACTCGGTGGGCAGACCTACGAGCAGTACTTC.

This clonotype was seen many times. The chain's CDR3 is CSARDWAETTNEKLFF. The CDR3 DNA follows: TGCAGTGCTAGAGATTGGGCCGAAACAACTAATGAAAAACTGTTTTTT. This sequence joins TRBV20-1 and TRBJ1-4; D gene ambiguous. CDR3 length: 16 amino acids. CDR1 and CDR2 from the germline V gene are DFQATT and SNEGSKA (reference sequence). V lost 0 bases and J lost 0, with 11 bases in between.

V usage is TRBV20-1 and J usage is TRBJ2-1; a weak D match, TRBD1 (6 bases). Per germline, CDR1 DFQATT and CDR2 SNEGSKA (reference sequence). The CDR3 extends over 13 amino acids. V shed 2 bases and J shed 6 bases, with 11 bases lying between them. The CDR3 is CSARSDSINEQFF. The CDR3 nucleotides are TGCAGTGCTAGATCGGACAGTATCAATGAGCAGTTCTTC.

The CDR3 sequence is CASTGTGAGEQYF. As DNA, the CDR3 is TGTGCCAGCACCGGGACAGGGGCTGGAGAGCAGTACTTC. This rearrangement joins TRBV25-1 to TRBJ2-7; 10 bases are a match to TRBD1. V lost 7 bases and J lost 7; bases outside the gene matches: 7. The CDR3 is made up of 13 amino acids. Germline assignment: CDR1 MGHDK and CDR2 SYGVNS.

The DNA of the CDR3 is TGCGCCAGCAGCTTGGCCCCGGGACAGGGGCCCTACAATGAGCAGTTCTTC. Its translation is CASSLAPGQGPYNEQFF. J is TRBJ2-1 and V is TRBV5-1, with 10 bases aligning to TRBD1. V lost 0 bases to trimming and J lost 2 bases; unmatched junction nucleotides: 5. Germline CDR1 SGHRS, CDR2 YFSETQ. The length of the CDR3 is 17 residues. The whole variable domain, filled in from reference TRBV5-1 and TRBJ2-1, reads KAGVTQTPRYLIKTRGQQVTLSCSPISGHRSVSWYQQTPGQGLQFLFEYFSETQRNKGNFPGRFSGRQFSNSRSEMNVSTLELGDSALYLCASSLAPGQGPYNEQFFGPGTRLTVL.

CDR3 sequence reads: CASGTVNYEQFF. DNA of the CDR3: TGTGCCAGCGGGACAGTAAACTATGAGCAGTTCTTC. The chain couples TRBV7-6 to TRBJ2-1; 7 bases map to TRBD1. From germline, CDR1 is SGHVS and CDR2 FNYEAQ. V lost 8 bases, J lost 8 bases, and 6 bases stayed unmatched. The CDR3 totals 12 residues.

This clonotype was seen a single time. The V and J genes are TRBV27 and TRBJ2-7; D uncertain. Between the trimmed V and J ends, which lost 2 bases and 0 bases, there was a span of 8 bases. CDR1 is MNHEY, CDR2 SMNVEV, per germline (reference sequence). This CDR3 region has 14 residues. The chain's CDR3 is CASSLVAASYEQYF. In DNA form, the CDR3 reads TGTGCCAGCAGTTTAGTGGCAGCCTCCTACGAGCAGTACTTC.

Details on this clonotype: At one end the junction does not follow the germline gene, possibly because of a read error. CDR3: CASSEESGQRSPLHF. CDR3 nucleotide sequence: TGTGCCAGCAGTGAGGAGTCAGGGCAGAGGTCACCCCTCCACTTT. V and J are TRBV10-2 and TRBJ1-6; TRBD1 might be the D (5 bases). Germline V gene sequence: CDR1 WSHSY, CDR2 SAAADI. The CDR3 is 15 residues long.

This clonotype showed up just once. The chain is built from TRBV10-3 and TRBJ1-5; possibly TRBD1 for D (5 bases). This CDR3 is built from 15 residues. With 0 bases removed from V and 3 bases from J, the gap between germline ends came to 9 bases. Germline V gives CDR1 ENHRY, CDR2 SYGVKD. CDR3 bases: TGTGCCATCAGTGAGTCGGGGGAACACAATCAGCCCCAGCATTTT. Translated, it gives CAISESGEHNQPQHF.

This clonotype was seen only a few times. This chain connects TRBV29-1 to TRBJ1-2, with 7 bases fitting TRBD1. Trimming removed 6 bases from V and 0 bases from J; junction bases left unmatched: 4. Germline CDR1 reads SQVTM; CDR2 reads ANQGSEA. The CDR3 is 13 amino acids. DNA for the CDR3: TGCAGCGTCACAGGGGCCGCTAACTATGGCTACACCTTC. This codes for CSVTGAANYGYTF.

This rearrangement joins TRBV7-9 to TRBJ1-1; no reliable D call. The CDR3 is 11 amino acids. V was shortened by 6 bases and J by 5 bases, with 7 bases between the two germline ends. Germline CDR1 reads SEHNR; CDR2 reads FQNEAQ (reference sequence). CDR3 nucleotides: TGTGCCAGCAGAAAGTGGACTGAAGCTTTCTTT. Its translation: CASRKWTEAFF.

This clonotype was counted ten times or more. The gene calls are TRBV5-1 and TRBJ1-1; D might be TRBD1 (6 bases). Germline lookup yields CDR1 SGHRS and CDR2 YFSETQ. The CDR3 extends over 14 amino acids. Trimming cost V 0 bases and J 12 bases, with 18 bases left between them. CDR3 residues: CASSLARGGAGTFF. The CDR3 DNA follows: TGCGCCAGCAGCTTGGCCCGGGGGGGGGCAGGAACTTTCTTT.

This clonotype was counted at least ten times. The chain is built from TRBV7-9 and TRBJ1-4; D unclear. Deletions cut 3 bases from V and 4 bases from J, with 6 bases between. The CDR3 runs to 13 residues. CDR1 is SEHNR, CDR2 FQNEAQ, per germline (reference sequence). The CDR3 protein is CASSFLINEKLFF. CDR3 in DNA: TGTGCCAGCAGCTTCCTGATTAATGAAAAACTGTTTTTT.

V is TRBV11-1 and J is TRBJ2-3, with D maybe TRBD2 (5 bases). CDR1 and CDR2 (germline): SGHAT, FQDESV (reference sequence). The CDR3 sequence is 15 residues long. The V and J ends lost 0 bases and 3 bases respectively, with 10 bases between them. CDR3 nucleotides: TGTGCCAGCAGCTTAGCTAGCGTGAGGACAGATACGCAGTATTTT. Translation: CASSLASVRTDTQYF.